This TCR beta chain was captured by sequencing in a study of shared clonotypes between healthy human individuals. Running of the assay took place at deep level. Assay used: immunoSEQ multiplex PCR; TCRdb lists only in-frame clones, some missing. This table holds 85,000 to 100,000 clones, under 70% found once. Donation came from healthy HIV-negative adults that had no recent acute infections or vaccinations. Whole-study results and caveats: The diversity represented, both genetic and in exposure history, was limited by few donors.

This CDR3 is 12 amino acids long. Between the trimmed V and J ends, which lost 10 bases and 2 bases, there was a span of 12 bases. CDR1 and CDR2 (germline): MDHEN, SYDVKM. Note on this clone: The antigen is not known.

The sample consisted of memory CD8+ T cells sorted from blood. Subset given: CD45RO+ cells pooled with CCR7-negative TemRA cells. The source of this sequence is a young man in good health. The chain joins TRBV28 to TRBJ2-7; D perhaps matches TRBD1 (6 bases). DNA of the CDR3: TGTGCCATAGGGGACACAACCTACGAGCAGTACTTC. Amino acids: CAIGDTTYEQYF.